This T cell receptor beta chain was observed in a study of blood T cell repertoires in COVID-19. At the level of the study: Samples of COVID-19 (acute and convalescent) were obtained from the United States, Italy and Spain. T cells, B-cell-depleted T cells, or PBMCs supplied cDNA or gDNA.

In this sample, this clone turned up a few times. Trimming took 2 bases from V and 1 from J, leaving 11 bases between them. Germline CDR1 MNHEY, CDR2 SMNVEV (reference sequence). The CDR3 consists of 15 residues. Clones were read by immunoSEQ multiplex PCR, and TCRdb kept only the in-frame ones, dropping some. Of 35,000 to 55,000 clones in the sample, 69% were seen once. The gene calls are TRBV27 and TRBJ1-1; D is undetermined. Sequenced material: peripheral blood. This TCR was recovered from a man aged 80 or over with acute or convalescent COVID-19. The chain's CDR3 is CASSLNTYRNTEAFF. The DNA for the CDR3 is TGTGCCAGCAGTTTAAACACCTACAGGAACACTGAAGCTTTCTTT.